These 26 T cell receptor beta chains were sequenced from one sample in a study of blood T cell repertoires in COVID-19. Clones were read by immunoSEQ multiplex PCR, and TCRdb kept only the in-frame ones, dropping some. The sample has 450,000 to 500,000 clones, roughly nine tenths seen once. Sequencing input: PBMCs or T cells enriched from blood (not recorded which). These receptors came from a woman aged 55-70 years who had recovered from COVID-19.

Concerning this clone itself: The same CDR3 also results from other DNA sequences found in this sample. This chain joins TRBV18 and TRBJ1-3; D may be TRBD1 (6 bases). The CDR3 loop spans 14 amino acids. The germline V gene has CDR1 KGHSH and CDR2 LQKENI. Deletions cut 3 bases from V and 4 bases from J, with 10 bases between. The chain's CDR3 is CASSPDRTGNTIYF. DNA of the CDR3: TGTGCCAGCTCACCCGACAGGACGGGAAACACCATATATTTT.

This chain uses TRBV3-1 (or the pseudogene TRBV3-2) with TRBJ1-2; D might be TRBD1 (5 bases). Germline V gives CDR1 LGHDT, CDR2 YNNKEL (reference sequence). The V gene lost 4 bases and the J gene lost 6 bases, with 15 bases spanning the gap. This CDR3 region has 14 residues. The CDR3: CASSLHGGDNGYTF. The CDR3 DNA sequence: TGTGCCAGCAGCCTCCACGGGGGTGACAATGGCTACACCTTC.

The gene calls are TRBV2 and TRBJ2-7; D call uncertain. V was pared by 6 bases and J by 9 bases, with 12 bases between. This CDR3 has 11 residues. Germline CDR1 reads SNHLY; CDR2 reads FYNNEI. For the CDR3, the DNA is TGTGCCAGCAGCCACGATGGGCGGCAGTACGTC. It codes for CASSHDGRQYV.

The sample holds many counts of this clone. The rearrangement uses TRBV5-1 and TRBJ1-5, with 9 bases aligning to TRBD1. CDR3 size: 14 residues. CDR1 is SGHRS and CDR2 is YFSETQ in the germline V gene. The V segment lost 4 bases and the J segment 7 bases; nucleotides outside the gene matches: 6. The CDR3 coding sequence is TGCGCCAGCAGCCCCGGGACAGGGATGCAGCCCCAGCATTTT. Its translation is CASSPGTGMQPQHF.

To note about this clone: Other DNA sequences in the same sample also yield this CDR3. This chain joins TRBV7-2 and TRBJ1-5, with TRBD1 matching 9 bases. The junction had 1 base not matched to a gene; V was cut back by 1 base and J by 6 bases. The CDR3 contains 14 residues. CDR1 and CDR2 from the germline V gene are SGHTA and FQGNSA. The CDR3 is CASSLGQGGQPQHF. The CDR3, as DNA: TGTGCCAGCAGCTTAGGACAGGGGGGTCAGCCCCAGCATTTT.

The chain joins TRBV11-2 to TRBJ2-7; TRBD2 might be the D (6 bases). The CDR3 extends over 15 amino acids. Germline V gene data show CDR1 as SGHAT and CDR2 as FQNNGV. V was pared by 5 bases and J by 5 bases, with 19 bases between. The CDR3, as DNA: TGTGCCAGCAGCCCGTGGGGGGTTCGTAGTGACGAGCAGTACGTC. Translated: CASSPWGVRSDEQYV.

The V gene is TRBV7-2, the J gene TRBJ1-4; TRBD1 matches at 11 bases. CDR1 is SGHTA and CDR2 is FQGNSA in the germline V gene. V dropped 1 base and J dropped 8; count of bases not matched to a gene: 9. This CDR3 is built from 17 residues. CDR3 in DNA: TGTGCCAGCAGCTTAGAGCCGCTGGGGACAGGGGGGGAAAAACTGTTTTTT. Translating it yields CASSLEPLGTGGEKLFF. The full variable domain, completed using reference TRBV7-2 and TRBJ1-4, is GAGVSQSPSNKVTEKGKDVELRCDPISGHTALYWYRQSLGQGLEFLIYFQGNSAPDKSGLPSDRFSAERTGGSVSTLTIQRTQQEDSAVYLCASSLEPLGTGGEKLFFGSGTQLSVL.

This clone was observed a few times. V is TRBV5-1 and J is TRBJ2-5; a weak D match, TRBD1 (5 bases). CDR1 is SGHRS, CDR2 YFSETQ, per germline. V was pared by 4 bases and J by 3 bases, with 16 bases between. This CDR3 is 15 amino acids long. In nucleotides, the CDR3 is TGCGCCAGCAGCCTTCAGGGTCGTGGTGAAGAGACCCAGTACTTC. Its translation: CASSLQGRGEETQYF.

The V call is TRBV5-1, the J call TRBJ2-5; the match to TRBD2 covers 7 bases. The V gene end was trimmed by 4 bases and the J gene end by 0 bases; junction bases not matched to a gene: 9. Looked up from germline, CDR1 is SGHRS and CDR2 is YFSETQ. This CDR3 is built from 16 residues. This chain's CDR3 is CASSGGAAGYQETQYF. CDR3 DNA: TGCGCCAGCAGCGGGGGTGCAGCGGGGTACCAAGAGACCCAGTACTTC.

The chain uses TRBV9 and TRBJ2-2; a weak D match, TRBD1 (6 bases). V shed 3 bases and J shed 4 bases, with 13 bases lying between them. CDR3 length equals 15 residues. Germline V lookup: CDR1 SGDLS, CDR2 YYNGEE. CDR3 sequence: CASSAYGTPTGELFF. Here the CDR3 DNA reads TGTGCCAGCAGCGCCTACGGGACACCCACCGGGGAGCTGTTTTTT. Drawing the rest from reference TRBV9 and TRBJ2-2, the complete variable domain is DSGVTQTPKHLITATGQRVTLRCSPRSGDLSVYWYQQSLDQGLQFLIQYYNGEERAKGNILERFSAQQFPDLHSELNLSSLELGDSALYFCASSAYGTPTGELFFGEGSRLTVL.

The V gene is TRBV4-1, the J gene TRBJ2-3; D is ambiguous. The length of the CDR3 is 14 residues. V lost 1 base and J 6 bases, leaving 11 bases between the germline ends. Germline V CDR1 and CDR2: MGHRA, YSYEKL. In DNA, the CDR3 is TGCGCCAGCAGCCAAGTAGGTAGCATGGATACGCAGTATTTT. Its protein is CASSQVGSMDTQYF.

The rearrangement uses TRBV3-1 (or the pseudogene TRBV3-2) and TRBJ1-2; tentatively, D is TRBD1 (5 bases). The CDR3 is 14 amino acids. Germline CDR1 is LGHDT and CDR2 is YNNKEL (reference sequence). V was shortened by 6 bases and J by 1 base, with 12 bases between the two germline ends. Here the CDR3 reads CASRPRGINYGYTF. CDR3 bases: TGTGCCAGCAGGCCGCGGGGGATTAACTATGGCTACACCTTC.

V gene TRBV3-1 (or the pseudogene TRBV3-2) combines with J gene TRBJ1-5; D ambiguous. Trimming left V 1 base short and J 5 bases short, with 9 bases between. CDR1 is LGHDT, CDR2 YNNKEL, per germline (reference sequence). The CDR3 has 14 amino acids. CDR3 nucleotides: TGTGCCAGCAGCCAAGGACACCGCGATCAGCCCCAGCATTTT. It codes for CASSQGHRDQPQHF.

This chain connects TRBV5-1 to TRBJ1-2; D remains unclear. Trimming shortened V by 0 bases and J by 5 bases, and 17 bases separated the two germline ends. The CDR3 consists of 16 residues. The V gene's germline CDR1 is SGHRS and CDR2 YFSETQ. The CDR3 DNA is TGCGCCAGCAGCTTGGTAGTGACAAGCCTTCGGTATGGCTACACCTTC. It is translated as CASSLVVTSLRYGYTF.

The CDR3 DNA follows: TGTGCCAGCAGTAACAGACAGGGGATTGGCAACACTGAAGCTTTCTTT. It encodes CASSNRQGIGNTEAFF. The V and J genes are TRBV6-6 and TRBJ1-1; 8 nucleotides line up with TRBD1. Germline V gives CDR1 MNHNY, CDR2 SVGAGI (reference sequence). CDR3 length: 16 amino acids. Losses at the gene ends were 5 bases for V and 2 bases for J; bases not matched to a gene: 10.

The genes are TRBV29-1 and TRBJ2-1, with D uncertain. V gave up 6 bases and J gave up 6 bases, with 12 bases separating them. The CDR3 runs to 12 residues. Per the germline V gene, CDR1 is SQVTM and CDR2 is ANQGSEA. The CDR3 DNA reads TGCAGCGTACCCCCCCAGTCCAATGAGCAGTTCTTC. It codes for CSVPPQSNEQFF.

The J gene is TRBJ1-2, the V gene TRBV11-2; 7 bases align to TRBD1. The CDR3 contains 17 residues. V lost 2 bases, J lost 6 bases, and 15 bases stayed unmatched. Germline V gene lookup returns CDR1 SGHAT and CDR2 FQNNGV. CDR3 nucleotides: TGTGCCAGCAGCTTACGGGTGCGATTAGGACAGGTCGATGGCTACACCTTC. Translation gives CASSLRVRLGQVDGYTF.

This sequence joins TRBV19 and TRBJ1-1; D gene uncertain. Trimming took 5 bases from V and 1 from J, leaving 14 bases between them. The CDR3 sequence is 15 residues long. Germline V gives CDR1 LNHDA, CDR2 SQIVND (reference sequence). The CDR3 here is CASSPPGRENTEAFF. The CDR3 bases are TGTGCCAGTAGTCCACCCGGTCGGGAGAACACTGAAGCTTTCTTT.

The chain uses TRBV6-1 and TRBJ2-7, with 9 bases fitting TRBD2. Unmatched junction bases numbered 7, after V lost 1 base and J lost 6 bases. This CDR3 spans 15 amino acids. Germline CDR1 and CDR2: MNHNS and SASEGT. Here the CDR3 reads CASSEGGRGIGEQYV. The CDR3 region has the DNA TGTGCCAGCAGTGAAGGCGGGAGGGGGATAGGCGAGCAGTACGTC.

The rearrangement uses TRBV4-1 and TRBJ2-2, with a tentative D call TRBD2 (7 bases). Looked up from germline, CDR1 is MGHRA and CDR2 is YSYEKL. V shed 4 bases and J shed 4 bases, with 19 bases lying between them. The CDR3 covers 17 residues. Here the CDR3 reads CASSPRGGGLSTGELFF. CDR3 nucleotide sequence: TGCGCCAGCAGCCCCCGAGGGGGGGGACTCTCCACCGGGGAGCTGTTTTTT.

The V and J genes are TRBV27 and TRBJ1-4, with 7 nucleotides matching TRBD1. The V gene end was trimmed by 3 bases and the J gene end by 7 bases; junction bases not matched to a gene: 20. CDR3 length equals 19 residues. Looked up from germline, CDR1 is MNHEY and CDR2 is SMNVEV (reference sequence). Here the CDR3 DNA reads TGTGCCAGCAGTTTTAGAGGGGACAGTCAGAGGGGGATTGGTGAAAAACTGTTTTTT. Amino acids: CASSFRGDSQRGIGEKLFF.

The CDR3 protein is CASSREVNYEQYV. The DNA for the CDR3 is TGTGCCAGCAGTCGAGAGGTTAACTACGAGCAGTACGTC. V and J are TRBV6-6 and TRBJ2-7, with no clear D. The CDR3 has 13 amino acids. CDR1 is MNHNY, CDR2 SVGAGI, per germline (reference sequence). With 5 bases removed from V and 3 bases from J, the gap between germline ends came to 11 bases.

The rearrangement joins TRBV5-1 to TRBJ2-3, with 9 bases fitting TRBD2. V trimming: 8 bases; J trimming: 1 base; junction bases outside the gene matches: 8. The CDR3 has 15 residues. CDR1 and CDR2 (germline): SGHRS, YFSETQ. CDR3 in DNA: TGCGCCAGTACCAGCGGGGGGTTGGGCACAGATACGCAGTATTTT. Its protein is CASTSGGLGTDTQYF.

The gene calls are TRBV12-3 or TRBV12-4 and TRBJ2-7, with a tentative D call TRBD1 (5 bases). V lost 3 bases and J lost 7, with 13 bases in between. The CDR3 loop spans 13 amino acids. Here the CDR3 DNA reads TGTGCCAGCAGTTTTGACAGCCGTGGGGAGCAGTACTTC. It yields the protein CASSFDSRGEQYF.

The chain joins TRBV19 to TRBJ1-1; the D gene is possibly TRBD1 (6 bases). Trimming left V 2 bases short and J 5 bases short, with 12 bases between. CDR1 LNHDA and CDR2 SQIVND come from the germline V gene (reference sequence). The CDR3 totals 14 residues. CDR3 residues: CASSITGKGTEAFF. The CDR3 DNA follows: TGTGCCAGTAGTATAACAGGGAAAGGGACTGAAGCTTTCTTT.

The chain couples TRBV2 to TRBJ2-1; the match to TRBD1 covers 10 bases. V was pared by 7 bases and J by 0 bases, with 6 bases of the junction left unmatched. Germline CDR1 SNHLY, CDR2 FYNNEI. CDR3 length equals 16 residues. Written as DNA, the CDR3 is TGTGCCAGCATCAGGGGACAGGGGAGCTCCTACAATGAGCAGTTCTTC. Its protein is CASIRGQGSSYNEQFF.